These T cell receptor beta chains were read from a single sample in a study of early T cells in non-severe SARS-CoV-2 infection. TCRdb passed the 5' RACE reads through MiXCR, listing each CDR3 protein once. The sample yields tens of thousands of distinct CDR3 sequences, around 4.2% seen once. The sample was whole blood. The source of these receptors is an adult who was a healthcare worker with PCR-confirmed SARS-CoV-2 infection or an uninfected control (not recorded which). Each CDR3 is given without its conserved first and last residue. The listing skips clone size in some rows; elsewhere it reads once, few, many or a size class.

CDR3: ASSQDNRALDTQY; J: TRBJ2-3; size: many; V: TRBV4-2
CDR3: SAVTGGGYTEAF; J: TRBJ1-1; size: many; V: TRBV20-1
CDR3: ASSLWGGPRRQY; J: TRBJ2-7; size: .; V: TRBV5-1
CDR3: ASGGLAETGELF; J: TRBJ2-2; size: many; V: TRBV2
CDR3: ASSPAGSSPEQY; J: TRBJ2-7; size: .; V: TRBV6-2/TRBV6-3
CDR3: SGGENTEAF; J: TRBJ1-1; size: many; V: TRBV29-1
CDR3: SASPNRGGETQY; J: TRBJ2-5; size: medium-sized; V: TRBV20-1
CDR3: ASSLAQSTSPHEQY; J: TRBJ2-7; size: many; V: TRBV7-9
CDR3: ASSLFVLGETQY; J: TRBJ2-5; size: many; V: TRBV7-2
CDR3: ATNSRDREYEQF; J: TRBJ2-1; size: many; V: TRBV24-1
CDR3: ASSTQGFVTEAF; J: TRBJ1-1; size: .; V: TRBV19
CDR3: SVDLGSYNEQF; J: TRBJ2-1; size: many; V: TRBV29-1
CDR3: ASSLVVLSTSGQETQY; J: TRBJ2-5; size: many; V: TRBV4-2
CDR3: ASSIYREVNEQF; J: TRBJ2-1; size: few; V: TRBV19
CDR3: ASSIRPATTPREQY; J: TRBJ2-7; size: .; V: TRBV19
CDR3: ASSWHGGYNQPQH; J: TRBJ1-5; size: many; V: TRBV27
CDR3: ASSSRAHYEQY; J: TRBJ2-7; size: many; V: TRBV6-1
CDR3: SARSAPEDEKLF; J: TRBJ1-4; size: few; V: TRBV20-1
CDR3: ASSPKGQGAFYEQF; J: TRBJ2-1; size: .; V: TRBV7-6
CDR3: ASSESRWGSGANVLT; J: TRBJ2-6; size: few; V: TRBV2
CDR3: ASSYWPGLSYEQY; J: TRBJ2-7; size: many; V: TRBV6-2/TRBV6-3
CDR3: ASSPEAYEQY; J: TRBJ2-7; size: many; V: TRBV18
CDR3: ASGGGARNTEAF; J: TRBJ1-1; size: many; V: TRBV28
CDR3: ASSVLRSAEAF; J: TRBJ1-1; size: few; V: TRBV2
CDR3: ASSLVPHGYT; J: TRBJ1-2; size: many; V: TRBV11-2